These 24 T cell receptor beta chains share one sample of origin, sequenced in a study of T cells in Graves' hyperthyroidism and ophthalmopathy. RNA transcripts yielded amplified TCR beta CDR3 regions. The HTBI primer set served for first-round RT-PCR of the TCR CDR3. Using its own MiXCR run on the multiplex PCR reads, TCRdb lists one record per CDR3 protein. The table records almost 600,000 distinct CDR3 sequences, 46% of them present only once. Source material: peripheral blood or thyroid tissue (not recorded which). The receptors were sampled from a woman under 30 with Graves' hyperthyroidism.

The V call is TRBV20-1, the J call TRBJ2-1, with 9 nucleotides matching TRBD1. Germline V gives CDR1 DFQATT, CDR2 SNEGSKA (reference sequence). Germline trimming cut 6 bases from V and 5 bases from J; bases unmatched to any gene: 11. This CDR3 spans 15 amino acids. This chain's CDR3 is CSATRYRGLDNEQFF. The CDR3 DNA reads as TGCAGTGCCACGAGATACAGGGGGCTGGACAATGAGCAGTTCTTC.

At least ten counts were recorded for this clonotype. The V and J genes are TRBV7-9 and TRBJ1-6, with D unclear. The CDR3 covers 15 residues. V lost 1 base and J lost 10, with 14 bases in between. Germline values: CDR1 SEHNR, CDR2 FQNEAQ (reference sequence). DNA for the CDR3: TGTGCCAGCAGCTTAGGCAGTTCGACGGCATCACCCCTCCACTTT. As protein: CASSLGSSTASPLHF.

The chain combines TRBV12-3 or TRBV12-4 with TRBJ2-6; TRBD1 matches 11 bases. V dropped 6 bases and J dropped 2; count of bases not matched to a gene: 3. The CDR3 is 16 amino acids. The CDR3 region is CASRLGQGAGANVLTF. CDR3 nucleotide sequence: TGTGCCAGCAGGCTGGGACAGGGGGCTGGGGCCAACGTCCTGACTTTC.

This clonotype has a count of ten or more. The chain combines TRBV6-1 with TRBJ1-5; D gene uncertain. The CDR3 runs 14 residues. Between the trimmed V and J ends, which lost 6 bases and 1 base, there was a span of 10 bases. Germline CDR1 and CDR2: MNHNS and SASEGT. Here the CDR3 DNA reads TGTGCCAGCAGCGAGCTGACAAGCAATCAGCCCCAGCATTTT. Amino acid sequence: CASSELTSNQPQHF.

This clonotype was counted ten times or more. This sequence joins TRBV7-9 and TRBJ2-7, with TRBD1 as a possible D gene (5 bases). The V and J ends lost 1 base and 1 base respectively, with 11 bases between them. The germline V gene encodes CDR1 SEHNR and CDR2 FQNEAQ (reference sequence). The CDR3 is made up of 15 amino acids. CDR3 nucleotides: TGTGCCAGCAGCTTAGTAAGGGGAAGGTCCTACGAGCAGTACTTC. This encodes CASSLVRGRSYEQYF.

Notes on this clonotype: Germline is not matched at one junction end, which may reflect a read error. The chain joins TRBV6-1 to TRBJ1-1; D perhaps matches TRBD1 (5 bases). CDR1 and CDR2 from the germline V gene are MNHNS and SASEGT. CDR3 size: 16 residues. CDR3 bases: TGTGCCAGCAGTGACAGGGTCGCCGGGGAGAACGCTGAAGCTTTCTTT. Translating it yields CASSDRVAGENAEAFF.

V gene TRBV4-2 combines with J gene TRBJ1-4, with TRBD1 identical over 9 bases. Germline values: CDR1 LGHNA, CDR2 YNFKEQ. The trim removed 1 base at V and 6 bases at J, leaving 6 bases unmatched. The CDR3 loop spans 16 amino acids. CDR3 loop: CASSQAAQGAYEKLFF. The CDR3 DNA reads TGTGCCAGCAGCCAAGCTGCACAGGGGGCGTATGAAAAACTGTTTTTT.

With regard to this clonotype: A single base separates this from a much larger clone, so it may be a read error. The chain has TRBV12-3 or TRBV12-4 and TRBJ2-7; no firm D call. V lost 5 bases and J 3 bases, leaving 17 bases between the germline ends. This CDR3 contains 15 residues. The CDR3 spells CASSLGSRLNYEQYF. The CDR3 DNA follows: TGTGCCAGCAGTCTTGGCAGCCGGTTGAACTACGAGCAGTACTTC.

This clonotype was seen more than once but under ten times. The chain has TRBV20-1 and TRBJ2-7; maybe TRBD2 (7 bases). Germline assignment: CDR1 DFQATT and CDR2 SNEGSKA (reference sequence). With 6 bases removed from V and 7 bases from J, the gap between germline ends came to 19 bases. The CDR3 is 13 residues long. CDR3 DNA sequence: TGCAGTGCGGGGGGGCGGACTGGGGATGAGCAGTACTTC. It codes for CSAGGRTGDEQYF.

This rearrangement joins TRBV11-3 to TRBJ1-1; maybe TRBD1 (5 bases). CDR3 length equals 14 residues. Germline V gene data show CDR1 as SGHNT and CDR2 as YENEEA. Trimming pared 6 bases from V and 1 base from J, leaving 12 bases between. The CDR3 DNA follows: TGTGCCAGCAGTTCGATAGGGGCGAACACTGAAGCTTTCTTT. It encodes CASSSIGANTEAFF.

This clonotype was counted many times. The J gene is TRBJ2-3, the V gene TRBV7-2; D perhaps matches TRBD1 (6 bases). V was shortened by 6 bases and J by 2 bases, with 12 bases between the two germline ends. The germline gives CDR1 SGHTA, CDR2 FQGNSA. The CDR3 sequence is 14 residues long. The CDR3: CASSRDRYTDTQYF. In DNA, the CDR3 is TGTGCCAGCAGTCGAGACAGGTACACAGATACGCAGTATTTT.

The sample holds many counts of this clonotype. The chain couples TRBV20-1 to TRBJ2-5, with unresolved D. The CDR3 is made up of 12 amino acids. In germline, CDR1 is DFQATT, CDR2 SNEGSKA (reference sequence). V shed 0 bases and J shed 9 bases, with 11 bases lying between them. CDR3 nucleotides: TGCAGTGCTAGAGAGGCCGGGCTGGCCCAGTACTTC. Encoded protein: CSAREAGLAQYF.

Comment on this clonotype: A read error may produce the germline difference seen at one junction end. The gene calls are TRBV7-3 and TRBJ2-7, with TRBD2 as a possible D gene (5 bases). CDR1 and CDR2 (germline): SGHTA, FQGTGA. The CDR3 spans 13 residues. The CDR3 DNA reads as TGTGCCAGCAGCTTAACCCGCGACGGGGAGCTGTACTTC. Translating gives CASSLTRDGELYF. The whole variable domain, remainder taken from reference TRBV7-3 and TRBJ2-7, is GAGVSQTPSNKVTEKGKYVELRCDPISGHTALYWYRQSLGQGPEFLIYFQGTGAADDSGLPNDRFFAVRPEGSVSTLKIQRTERGDSAVYLCASSLTRDGELYFGPGTRLTVT.

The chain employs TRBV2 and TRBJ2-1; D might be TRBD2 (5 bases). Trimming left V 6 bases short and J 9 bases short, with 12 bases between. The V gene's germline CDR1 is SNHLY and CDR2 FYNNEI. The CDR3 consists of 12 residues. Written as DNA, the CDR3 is TGTGCCAGCAGGGACGTGGGGAGTGAGCAGTTCTTC. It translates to CASRDVGSEQFF.

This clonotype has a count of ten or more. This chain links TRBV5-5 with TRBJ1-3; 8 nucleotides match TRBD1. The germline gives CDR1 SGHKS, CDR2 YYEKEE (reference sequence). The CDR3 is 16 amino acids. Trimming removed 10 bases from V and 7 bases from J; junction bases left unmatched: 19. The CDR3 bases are TGTGCCTGCAATCCGGGACAGGTATCATTTGGGAACACCATATATTTT. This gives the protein CACNPGQVSFGNTIYF.

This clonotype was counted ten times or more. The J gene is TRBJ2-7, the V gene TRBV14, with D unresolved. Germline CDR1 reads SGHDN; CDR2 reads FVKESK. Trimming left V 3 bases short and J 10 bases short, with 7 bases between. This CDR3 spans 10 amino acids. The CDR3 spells CASSHYNQYF. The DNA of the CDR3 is TGTGCCAGCAGCCATTATAATCAGTACTTC.

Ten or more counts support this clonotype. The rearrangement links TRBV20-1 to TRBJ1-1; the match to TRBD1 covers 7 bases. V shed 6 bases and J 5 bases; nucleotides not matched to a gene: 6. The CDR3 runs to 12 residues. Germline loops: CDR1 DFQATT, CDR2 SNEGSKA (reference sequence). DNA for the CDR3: TGCAGTGCCGCCCAGGGGGGAACTGAAGCTTTCTTT. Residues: CSAAQGGTEAFF.

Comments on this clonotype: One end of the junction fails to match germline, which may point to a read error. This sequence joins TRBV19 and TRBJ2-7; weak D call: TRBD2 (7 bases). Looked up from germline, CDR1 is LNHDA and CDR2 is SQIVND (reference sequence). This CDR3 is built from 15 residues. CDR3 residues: CASSEGGGSNYEQCF. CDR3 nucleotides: TGTGCCAGTAGTGAGGGGGGGGGATCAAATTACGAGCAGTGCTTC.

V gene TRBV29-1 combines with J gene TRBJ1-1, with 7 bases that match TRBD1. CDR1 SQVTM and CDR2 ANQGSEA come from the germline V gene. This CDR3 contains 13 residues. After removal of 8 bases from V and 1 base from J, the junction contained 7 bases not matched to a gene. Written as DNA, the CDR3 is TGCAGCATCATGACAGGGCAGAACACTGAAGCTTTCTTT. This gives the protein CSIMTGQNTEAFF.

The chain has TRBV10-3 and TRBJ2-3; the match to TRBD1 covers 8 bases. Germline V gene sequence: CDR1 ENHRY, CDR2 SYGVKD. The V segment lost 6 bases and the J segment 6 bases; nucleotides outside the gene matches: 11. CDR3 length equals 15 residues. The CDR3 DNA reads TGTGCCATCAGCGAGGGACAGGCATTAGTTGATACGCAGTATTTT. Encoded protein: CAISEGQALVDTQYF.

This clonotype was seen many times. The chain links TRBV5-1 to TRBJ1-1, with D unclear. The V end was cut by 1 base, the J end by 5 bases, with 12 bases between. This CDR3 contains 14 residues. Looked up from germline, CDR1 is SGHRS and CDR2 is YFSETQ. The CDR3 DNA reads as TGCGCCAGCAGCTTGCCCAGCCCGGGGACTGAAGCTTTCTTT. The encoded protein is CASSLPSPGTEAFF.

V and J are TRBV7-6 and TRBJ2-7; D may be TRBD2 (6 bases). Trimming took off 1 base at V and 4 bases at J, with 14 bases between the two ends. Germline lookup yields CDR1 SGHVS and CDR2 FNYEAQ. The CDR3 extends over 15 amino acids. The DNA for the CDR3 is TGTGCCAGCAGCTTAGTCCAGACCGGGGGTTACGAGCAGTACTTC. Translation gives CASSLVQTGGYEQYF.

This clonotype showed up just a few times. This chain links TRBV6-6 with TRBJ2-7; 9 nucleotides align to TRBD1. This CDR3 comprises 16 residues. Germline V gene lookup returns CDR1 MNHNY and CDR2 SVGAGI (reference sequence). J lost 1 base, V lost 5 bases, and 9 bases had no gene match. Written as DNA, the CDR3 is TGTGCCAGCAGTGCCCGCCGGGACAGGGTATCCTACGAGCAGTACTTC. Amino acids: CASSARRDRVSYEQYF.

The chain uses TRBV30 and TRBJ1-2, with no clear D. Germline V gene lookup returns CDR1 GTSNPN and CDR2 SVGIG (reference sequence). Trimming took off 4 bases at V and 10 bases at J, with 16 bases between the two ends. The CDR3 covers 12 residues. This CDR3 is CAWNDANYNYTF. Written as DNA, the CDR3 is TGTGCCTGGAATGATGCTAACTATAACTACACCTTC.